What follows describes a single T cell receptor (beta chain). The CDR3 is made up of 13 amino acids. V was shortened by 6 bases and J by 5 bases, with 11 bases between the two germline ends. The data stem from a study of blood T cell repertoires in COVID-19. Study at large: T cells, B-cell-depleted T cells, or PBMCs supplied cDNA or gDNA.

Authors' data handling: From reference gene primer amplification, estimates of nucleated cell counts were derived. Data came from immunoSEQ multiplex PCR; TCRdb stores just in-frame clones and leaves some out. D and trimming were read from the DNA, whereas the V and J calls and clone size are those reported in that table. The repertoire holds 260,000 or so clones, roughly 88% seen once, with 1% to 1.5% in the top ten. The gene calls are TRBV12-3 or TRBV12-4 and TRBJ1-5, with D possibly matching TRBD1 (6 bases). Sequences were obtained from PBMCs or T cells enriched from blood (not recorded which). This sequence originates from a woman between 40 and 50 years old with acute COVID-19. The CDR3 nucleotides read TGTGCCAGCAGAGACAGGTGGGATCAGCCCCAGCATTTT. Its protein is CASRDRWDQPQHF.